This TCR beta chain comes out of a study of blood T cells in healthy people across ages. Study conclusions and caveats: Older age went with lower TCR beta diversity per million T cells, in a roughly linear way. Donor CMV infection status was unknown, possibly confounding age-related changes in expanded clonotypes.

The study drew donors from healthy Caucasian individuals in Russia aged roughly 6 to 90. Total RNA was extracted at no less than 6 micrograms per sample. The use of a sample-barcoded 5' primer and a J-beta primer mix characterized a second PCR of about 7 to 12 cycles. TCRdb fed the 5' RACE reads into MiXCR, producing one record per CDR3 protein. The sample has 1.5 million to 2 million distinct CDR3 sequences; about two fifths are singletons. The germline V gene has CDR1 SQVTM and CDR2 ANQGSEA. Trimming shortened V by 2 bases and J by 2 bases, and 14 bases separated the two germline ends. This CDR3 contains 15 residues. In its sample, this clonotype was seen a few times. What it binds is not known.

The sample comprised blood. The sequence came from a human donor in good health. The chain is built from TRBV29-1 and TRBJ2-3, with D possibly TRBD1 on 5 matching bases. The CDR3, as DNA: TGCAGCGTTGAATCCAGACAGATAAACACAGATACGCAGTATTTT. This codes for CSVESRQINTDTQYF.